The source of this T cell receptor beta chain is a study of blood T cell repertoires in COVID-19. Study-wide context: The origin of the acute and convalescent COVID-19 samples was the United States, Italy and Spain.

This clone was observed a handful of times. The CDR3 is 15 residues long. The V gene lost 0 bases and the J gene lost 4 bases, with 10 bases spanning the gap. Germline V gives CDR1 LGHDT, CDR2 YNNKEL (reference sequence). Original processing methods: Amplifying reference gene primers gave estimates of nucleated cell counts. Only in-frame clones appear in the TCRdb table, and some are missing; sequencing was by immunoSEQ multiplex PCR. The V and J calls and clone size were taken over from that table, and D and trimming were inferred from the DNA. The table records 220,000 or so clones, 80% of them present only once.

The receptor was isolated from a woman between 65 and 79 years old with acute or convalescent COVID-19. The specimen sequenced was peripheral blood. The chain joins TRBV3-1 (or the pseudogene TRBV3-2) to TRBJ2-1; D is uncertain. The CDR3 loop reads CASSQDSDLYNEQFF. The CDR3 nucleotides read TGTGCCAGCAGCCAAGACAGCGACCTATACAATGAGCAGTTCTTC.